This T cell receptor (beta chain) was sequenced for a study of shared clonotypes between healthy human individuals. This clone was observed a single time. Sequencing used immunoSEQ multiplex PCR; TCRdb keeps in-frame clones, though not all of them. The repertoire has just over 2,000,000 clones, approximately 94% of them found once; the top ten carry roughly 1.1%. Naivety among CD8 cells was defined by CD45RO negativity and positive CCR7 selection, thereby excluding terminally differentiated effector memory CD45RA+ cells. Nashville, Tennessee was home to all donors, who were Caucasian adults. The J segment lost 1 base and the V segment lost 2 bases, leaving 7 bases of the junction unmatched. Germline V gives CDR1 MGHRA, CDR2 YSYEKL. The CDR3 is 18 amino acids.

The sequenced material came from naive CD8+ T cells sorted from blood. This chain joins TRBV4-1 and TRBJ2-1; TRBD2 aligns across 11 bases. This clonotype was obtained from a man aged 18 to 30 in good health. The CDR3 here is CASSQPLAGVGSYNEQFF. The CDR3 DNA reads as TGCGCCAGCAGCCAACCACTAGCGGGAGTGGGTTCCTACAATGAGCAGTTCTTC.